These 32 T cell receptor beta chains came from one sample sequenced in a study of blood T cell repertoires in COVID-19. Produced via immunoSEQ multiplex PCR; TCRdb's table is partial and in-frame only. The sample has 130,000 to 150,000 clones, just under 85% seen once; the top ten hold roughly 3%. The sample consisted of peripheral blood. These receptors came from a middle-aged woman with active or convalescent COVID-19.

The rearrangement uses TRBV14 and TRBJ1-2, with 8 bases identical to TRBD1. Germline CDR1 SGHDN, CDR2 FVKESK. V trimming: 4 bases; J trimming: 2 bases; junction bases outside the gene matches: 3. The CDR3 is 14 amino acids. The CDR3 DNA reads TGTGCCAGCAGCCCCCGGACAGGGAACTATGGCTACACCTTC. Residues: CASSPRTGNYGYTF.

The rearrangement joins TRBV11-2 to TRBJ1-4; 7 bases agree with TRBD1. This CDR3 spans 15 amino acids. Trimming removed 0 bases from V and 5 bases from J; junction bases left unmatched: 3. CDR1 is SGHAT, CDR2 FQNNGV, per germline. For the CDR3, the DNA is TGTGCCAGCAGCTTAGAGGGACAGAGAAATGAAAAACTGTTTTTT. Its translation is CASSLEGQRNEKLFF.

The CDR3 region has the DNA TGTGCCAGCAGCCCGGGACAGGGGAATAATGAAAAACTGTTTTTT. Amino acids: CASSPGQGNNEKLFF. V is TRBV5-8 and J is TRBJ1-4; TRBD1 matches at 10 bases. Germline CDR1 SGHTS, CDR2 YDEGEE. The CDR3 spans 15 residues. The trim removed 4 bases at V and 4 bases at J, leaving 4 bases unmatched.

CDR3 nucleotide sequence: TGTGCCAGCAGCCCGACAAGAGGGGGGAACACTGAAGCTTTCTTT. This gives the protein CASSPTRGGNTEAFF. J is TRBJ1-1 and V is TRBV3-1 (or the pseudogene TRBV3-2); possibly TRBD1 for D (6 bases). The V gene's germline CDR1 is LGHDT and CDR2 YNNKEL (reference sequence). CDR3 length equals 15 residues. V was trimmed by 4 bases and J by 1 base, leaving 13 bases between them.

This clone was observed once. The chain recombines TRBV7-8 with TRBJ2-7; 10 bases are a match to TRBD1. V lost 5 bases and J lost 4; bases outside the gene matches: 8. Germline V CDR1 and CDR2: SGHVS, FQNEAQ. This CDR3 has 15 amino acids. Here the CDR3 DNA reads TGTGCCAGCAGCCCCCGGGACAGGGGACGTTACGAGCAGTACTTC. This translates into CASSPRDRGRYEQYF.

The CDR3 region has the DNA TGTGCCAGCAGCTTAGGGGCAGGGGGTCATACGCAGTATTTT. Its translation: CASSLGAGGHTQYF. The chain couples TRBV7-2 to TRBJ2-3; TRBD1 matches 7 bases. CDR3 length: 14 residues. Trimming cost V 1 base and J 7 bases; bases outside gene matches: 5. Germline lookup yields CDR1 SGHTA and CDR2 FQGNSA.

The rearrangement joins TRBV7-2 to TRBJ1-2; 7 bases are a match to TRBD1. Per germline, CDR1 SGHTA and CDR2 FQGNSA. Trimming removed 4 bases from V and 4 bases from J; junction bases left unmatched: 15. This CDR3 is 17 amino acids long. CDR3 residues: CASSSTTLRDSPYGYTF. CDR3 in DNA: TGTGCCAGCAGCTCAACTACCCTCCGGGACAGTCCCTATGGCTACACCTTC.

CDR3 DNA sequence: TGTGCCAGCAGTTTCAGGCCCCCGGTACTTTATAGCAATCAGCCCCAGCATTTT. Residues: CASSFRPPVLYSNQPQHF. V gene TRBV27 combines with J gene TRBJ1-5; D uncertain. Germline V gene lookup returns CDR1 MNHEY and CDR2 SMNVEV (reference sequence). Trimming removed 3 bases at V and 0 bases at J, with 18 bases between. This CDR3 contains 18 residues.

The gene calls are TRBV7-9 and TRBJ2-3, with D possibly being TRBD2 (5 bases). Trimming removed 2 bases at V and 2 bases at J, with 14 bases between. CDR1 is SEHNR, CDR2 FQNEAQ, per germline (reference sequence). The CDR3 consists of 16 residues. The CDR3 is CASSLQGGSFTDTQYF. The CDR3 DNA is TGTGCCAGCAGCTTACAAGGCGGGTCGTTCACAGATACGCAGTATTTT.

This rearrangement joins TRBV6-5 to TRBJ2-2; TRBD1 agrees at 7 bases. This CDR3 region has 13 residues. CDR1 and CDR2 from the germline V gene are MNHEY and SVGAGI. The J segment lost 5 bases and the V segment lost 8 bases, leaving 5 bases of the junction unmatched. CDR3 sequence reads: CASRWDRTGELFF. The CDR3 DNA sequence: TGTGCCAGCCGCTGGGACAGAACCGGGGAGCTGTTTTTT.

The chain uses TRBV4-3 and TRBJ1-1, with a tentative D call TRBD1 (5 bases). This CDR3 region has 13 residues. The ends were cut back, 4 bases at V and 5 bases at J, with 11 bases in the middle. Germline assignment: CDR1 LGHNA and CDR2 YSLEER. This chain's CDR3 is CASSLGRGTEAFF. The CDR3 DNA reads TGCGCCAGCAGCCTGGGGCGGGGAACTGAAGCTTTCTTT.

The CDR3: CASSQQTGLSTEAFF. CDR3 nucleotide sequence: TGTGCCAGCAGTCAACAGACAGGGTTGTCTACTGAAGCTTTCTTT. The gene calls are TRBV6-2 or TRBV6-3 and TRBJ1-1; 7 positions agree with TRBD1. Germline V lookup: CDR1 MNHEY, CDR2 SVGEGT. Trimming removed 5 bases from V and 5 bases from J; junction bases left unmatched: 11. The CDR3 runs to 15 residues.

The V call is TRBV12-3 or TRBV12-4, the J call TRBJ1-1, with no clear D. V dropped 3 bases and J dropped 2 bases, with 7 bases sitting between them. The CDR3 consists of 13 residues. The CDR3 loop reads CASSFTANTEAFF. For the CDR3, the DNA is TGTGCCAGCAGTTTCACAGCTAACACTGAAGCTTTCTTT.

In its sample, this clone was seen a few times. The chain is built from TRBV6-2 or TRBV6-3 and TRBJ1-1, with TRBD1 as a possible D gene (6 bases). Germline lookup yields CDR1 MNHEY and CDR2 SVGEGT. CDR3 length: 15 amino acids. Trimming stripped 5 bases from V and 11 bases from J, with 24 bases between. CDR3 residues: CASSGLQTGSRGAFF. CDR3 coding DNA: TGTGCCAGCAGTGGCTTACAGACAGGATCCCGCGGGGCTTTCTTT.

The chain joins TRBV12-3 or TRBV12-4 to TRBJ1-5, with unresolved D. V was clipped by 5 bases and J by 7 bases, with 12 bases between them. The CDR3 extends over 13 amino acids. This chain's CDR3 is CASSARGIQPQHF. CDR3 in DNA: TGTGCCAGCAGTGCTCGGGGTATCCAGCCCCAGCATTTT.

The chain joins TRBV19 to TRBJ1-5, with a possible D match to TRBD1 (6 bases). Trimming took 4 bases from V and 2 from J, leaving 15 bases between them. The CDR3 has 16 residues. Germline lookup yields CDR1 LNHDA and CDR2 SQIVND (reference sequence). This chain's CDR3 is CASSTATGMGNQPQHF. The CDR3, as DNA: TGTGCCAGTAGTACCGCAACAGGGATGGGCAATCAGCCCCAGCATTTT.

CDR3 DNA sequence: TGTGCCAGCAGTTTACGACAGGTCTATGGCTACACCTTC. Protein product: CASSLRQVYGYTF. The V gene is TRBV28, the J gene TRBJ1-2; D possibly corresponds to TRBD1 (6 bases). CDR1 is MDHEN and CDR2 is SYDVKM in the germline V gene. Trimming cost V 2 bases and J 4 bases, with 8 bases left between them. The CDR3 is 13 amino acids.

The chain has TRBV21-1 and TRBJ2-3; the table assigns TRBD1, which was not confirmed against the DNA. TRBV21-1 is deemed a pseudogene. This CDR3 comprises 16 residues. The CDR3 coding sequence is TGTGCCAGCAGCAAGGTTGACAAACCTAGCACAGATACGCAGTATTTT. Translated, it gives CASSKVDKPSTDTQYF.

The CDR3 is CASSGLRLRSNQPQHF. The CDR3 DNA reads as TGTGCCAGCAGTGGTCTCCGGTTGCGTAGCAATCAGCCCCAGCATTTT. The rearrangement links TRBV28 to TRBJ1-5; D is uncertain. Germline loops: CDR1 MDHEN, CDR2 SYDVKM. Trimming left V 5 bases short and J 0 bases short, with 14 bases between. The CDR3 contains 16 residues.

This rearrangement joins TRBV19 to TRBJ2-2, with 7 bases that match TRBD1. The CDR3 is 17 amino acids. Germline lookup yields CDR1 LNHDA and CDR2 SQIVND (reference sequence). The V and J ends lost 5 bases and 4 bases, in that order; junction bases with no gene match: 13. The CDR3 loop reads CASSPRGQALGTGELFF. CDR3 sequence (DNA): TGTGCCAGTAGTCCTAGAGGACAGGCCCTCGGCACCGGGGAGCTGTTTTTT.

The chain has TRBV5-1 and TRBJ1-1, with 9 bases matching TRBD1. Trimming cost V 4 bases and J 5 bases; bases outside gene matches: 6. The CDR3 contains 14 residues. Germline-derived CDR1 and CDR2 are SGHRS and YFSETQ. Here the CDR3 DNA reads TGCGCCAGCAGCGGGCCCGGGACAGGGACTGAAGCTTTCTTT. Translating gives CASSGPGTGTEAFF. Together with reference TRBV5-1 and TRBJ1-1, the CDR3 gives the full variable domain: KAGVTQTPRYLIKTRGQQVTLSCSPISGHRSVSWYQQTPGQGLQFLFEYFSETQRNKGNFPGRFSGRQFSNSRSEMNVSTLELGDSALYLCASSGPGTGTEAFFGQGTRLTVV.

This clone was recorded a few times. The chain joins TRBV10-3 to TRBJ2-1, with a possible D match to TRBD2 (5 bases). V gave up 3 bases and J gave up 0 bases, with 15 bases separating them. CDR1 and CDR2 from the germline V gene are ENHRY and SYGVKD. The CDR3 spans 17 residues. The CDR3 coding sequence is TGTGCCATCAGTGACCCCCAGAGCGGTAGCTCCTACAATGAGCAGTTCTTC. Translated, it gives CAISDPQSGSSYNEQFF.

The genes are TRBV6-5 and TRBJ1-2; TRBD1 matches at 8 bases. V lost 3 bases to trimming and J lost 2 bases; unmatched junction nucleotides: 5. The CDR3 has 15 amino acids. CDR1 and CDR2 from the germline V gene are MNHEY and SVGAGI. Written as DNA, the CDR3 is TGTGCCAGCAGTTATGGGACAGGCGGGAACTATGGCTACACCTTC. Translating it yields CASSYGTGGNYGYTF.

The chain joins TRBV28 to TRBJ1-6; TRBD1 matches 8 bases. The V gene end was trimmed by 4 bases and the J gene end by 4 bases; junction bases not matched to a gene: 6. Germline CDR1 is MDHEN and CDR2 is SYDVKM. This CDR3 is 16 amino acids long. CDR3 in amino acids: CASSSTGVIYNSPLHF. The CDR3 DNA reads TGTGCCAGCAGTTCGACAGGGGTTATATATAATTCACCCCTCCACTTT.

The rearrangement links TRBV4-1 to TRBJ1-2; TRBD1 is a possible D gene (6 bases). The CDR3 sequence is 16 residues long. Germline V gene lookup returns CDR1 MGHRA and CDR2 YSYEKL. Between the trimmed V and J ends, which lost 1 base and 3 bases, there was a span of 15 bases. The CDR3 nucleotides read TGCGCCAGCAGCCAAGGAATCGCGGCAGGGGACTATGGCTACACCTTC. It codes for CASSQGIAAGDYGYTF.

The J gene is TRBJ1-3, the V gene TRBV9; D call uncertain. Germline assignment: CDR1 SGDLS and CDR2 YYNGEE. The V end was cut by 4 bases, the J end by 0 bases, with 11 bases between. This CDR3 has 15 amino acids. The CDR3 DNA sequence: TGTGCCAGCAGCCCTCTACAGAGCTCTGGAAACACCATATATTTT. Amino acid sequence: CASSPLQSSGNTIYF.

The chain employs TRBV10-3 and TRBJ1-5; D gene uncertain. Germline V gene data show CDR1 as ENHRY and CDR2 as SYGVKD. V lost 0 bases to trimming and J lost 5 bases, with 8 bases between them. CDR3 length: 14 amino acids. DNA of the CDR3: TGTGCCATCAGTGAGTCTGATGCGTATCAGCCCCAGCATTTT. Residues: CAISESDAYQPQHF.

The chain combines TRBV9 with TRBJ2-1, with D perhaps matching TRBD1 (5 bases). Germline V gene data show CDR1 as SGDLS and CDR2 as YYNGEE. The CDR3 is 12 residues long. Trimming cost V 0 bases and J 10 bases, with 8 bases left between them. CDR3 sequence (DNA): TGTGCCAGCAGCGTAGATAGGGGAGAGCAGTTCTTC. Protein sequence: CASSVDRGEQFF. The full variable domain, its missing parts supplied by reference TRBV9 and TRBJ2-1, is DSGVTQTPKHLITATGQRVTLRCSPRSGDLSVYWYQQSLDQGLQFLIQYYNGEERAKGNILERFSAQQFPDLHSELNLSSLELGDSALYFCASSVDRGEQFFGPGTRLTVL.

The gene calls are TRBV28 and TRBJ1-5, with 7 bases that match TRBD1. This CDR3 is 15 amino acids long. Germline CDR1 MDHEN, CDR2 SYDVKM. V was clipped by 8 bases and J by 1 base; unmatched bases: 8. Written as DNA, the CDR3 is TGTGCCAGCGGGGGGACAGTTAGAAGCAATCAGCCCCAGCATTTT. Translating it yields CASGGTVRSNQPQHF.

The chain recombines TRBV9 with TRBJ1-6, with a possible D match to TRBD1 (5 bases). Germline V gene data show CDR1 as SGDLS and CDR2 as YYNGEE. Trimming pared 0 bases from V and 2 bases from J, leaving 12 bases between. The CDR3 length is 17 residues. This chain's CDR3 is CASSVEYRHPYNSPLHF. The CDR3 DNA sequence: TGTGCCAGCAGCGTAGAATACAGGCACCCCTATAATTCACCCCTCCACTTT.

The J gene is TRBJ2-3, the V gene TRBV6-5; TRBD2 aligns across 12 bases. The CDR3 runs to 15 residues. The germline gives CDR1 MNHEY, CDR2 SVGAGI. V trimming: 6 bases; J trimming: 5 bases; junction bases outside the gene matches: 6. CDR3 coding DNA: TGTGCCAGCAGCCGACTAGCGGGAGTTGTAGATACGCAGTATTTT. Amino acid sequence: CASSRLAGVVDTQYF.

The chain has TRBV5-1 and TRBJ2-3, with 7 bases identical to TRBD1. This CDR3 has 16 amino acids. The germline CDR1 and CDR2 sequences are SGHRS and YFSETQ. V trimming: 2 bases; J trimming: 1 base; junction bases outside the gene matches: 7. CDR3 protein: CASSFRQGRGTDTQYF. The CDR3, as DNA: TGCGCCAGCAGCTTTAGACAGGGCCGCGGCACAGATACGCAGTATTTT.